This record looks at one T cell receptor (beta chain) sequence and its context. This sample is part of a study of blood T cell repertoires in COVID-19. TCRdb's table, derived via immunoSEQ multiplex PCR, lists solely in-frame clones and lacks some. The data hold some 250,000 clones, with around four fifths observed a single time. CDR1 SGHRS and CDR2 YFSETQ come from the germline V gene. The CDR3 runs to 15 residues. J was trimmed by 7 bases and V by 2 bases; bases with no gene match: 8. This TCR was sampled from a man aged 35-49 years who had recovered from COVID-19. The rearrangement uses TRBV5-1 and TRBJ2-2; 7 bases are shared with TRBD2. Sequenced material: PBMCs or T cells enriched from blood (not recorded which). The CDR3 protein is CASSLWEGRGGELFF. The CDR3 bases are TGCGCCAGCAGCTTATGGGAGGGCCGAGGCGGGGAGCTGTTTTTT.